This T cell receptor beta chain came from a study of blood T cell repertoires in COVID-19. Study-level background: Some COVID-19 samples were acute and others convalescent; all came from the United States, Italy and Spain.

Original handling: The authors estimated nucleated cell counts from reference gene primer amplification. TCRdb's table, derived via immunoSEQ multiplex PCR, lists solely in-frame clones and lacks some. V, J and clone size are those of that table, while D and trimming were read from the DNA. The sample holds 230,000 or so clones; 80% to 90% are singletons and the top ten take over 3%. The V and J ends lost 8 bases and 5 bases respectively, with 16 bases between them. From germline, CDR1 is LNHDA and CDR2 SQIVND (reference sequence). The CDR3 consists of 13 residues. This clone was seen a single time. Living in about two dozen US areas, the participants were between 18 and 89 years of age. Participants had their cohort set by participant-reported clinical history.

V and J are TRBV19 and TRBJ2-7; D gene ambiguous. The sequence was collected from a woman between 35 and 50 years old with acute COVID-19. The specimen sequenced was PBMCs or T cells enriched from blood (not recorded which). The CDR3 DNA is TGTGCCAGTTCACAGACAACCAAGGACGAGCAGTACGTC. Amino acid sequence: CASSQTTKDEQYV.